This is a list of T cell receptor beta chains from one sample in a study of neurological immune-mediated disorders. TCRdb redid the calling of the 5' RACE reads with MiXCR, one entry per CDR3 protein. The table has tens of thousands of distinct CDR3 sequences, about 4% seen once; the top ten hold about 1.5%. The sequencing input was PBMCs. These receptors all come from a man under 40 with multiple sclerosis. Each CDR3 is given with its conserved first and last residue. Fields, in order: V gene, clone size, D gene, J gene, CDR3 DNA, CDR3 protein. The D gene is left open where the match is weak. The size entry is marked missing in some rows and otherwise reads once, few, many or a size class.

TRBV4-3	many	.	TRBJ1-3	TGCGCCAGCAGCCAAGATCTGGGTTACGGATTATATTTT	CASSQDLGYGLYF
TRBV7-2	.	.	TRBJ1-1	TGTGCCAGCAGCTTGAATCGCTTTGGGGCTTTCTTT	CASSLNRFGAFF
TRBV7-2	many	.	TRBJ2-1	TGTGCCAGCAGTCAAACCACTAGCTACAATGAGCAGTTCTTC	CASSQTTSYNEQFF
TRBV20-1	many	.	TRBJ1-1	TGCAGTGCACTTCGAATGAGGGAGACTGAAGCTTTCTTT	CSALRMRETEAFF
TRBV5-1	many	.	TRBJ1-1	TGCGCCAGCAGCTTGGGCTGGGCCAGTGGAACTGAAGCTTTCTTT	CASSLGWASGTEAFF
TRBV15	many	.	TRBJ1-1	TGTGCCACCAGCAGAGAAACTAGGCAGATAATCATGAACACTGAAGCTTTCTTT	CATSRETRQIIMNTEAFF
TRBV5-6	many	.	TRBJ2-1	TGTGCCAGCAGCTTGTTCACCGTATCGTACAATGAGCAGTTCTTC	CASSLFTVSYNEQFF
TRBV12-3/TRBV12-4	many	.	TRBJ2-3	TGTGCCAGCAGTTTAAGCGGACCGGTTGAAGATACGCAGTATTTT	CASSLSGPVEDTQYF
TRBV18	.	.	TRBJ2-7	TGTGCCAGCTCACCCTCCGCCGGGGGTGGAGGCTACGAGCAGTACTTC	CASSPSAGGGGYEQYF
TRBV7-6	many	.	TRBJ2-7	TGTGCCAGCAGCTTAGCGGGAGGCTCCTACGAGCAGTACTTC	CASSLAGGSYEQYF
TRBV3-1	many	.	TRBJ2-6	TGTGCCAGCAGCCAAGATGGAAACTCTGGGGCCAACGTCCTGACTTTC	CASSQDGNSGANVLTF
TRBV5-5	many	.	TRBJ2-7	TGTGCCAGCAGCTTCGGCCTGAGTAAGAGCTCCTACGAGCAGTACTTC	CASSFGLSKSSYEQYF